This TCR beta chain was captured by sequencing in a study of Graves' ophthalmopathy and Graves' hyperthyroidism. Study at large: No progression to ophthalmopathy over 18 months defined stable hyperthyroidism.

Study results and caveats: Built on 13 signatures, a model told ophthalmopathy apart from stable hyperthyroidism with over 85% sensitivity and around 80% specificity.

This clonotype was seen a few times. Its antigen remains unknown. Amplified material comprised TCR beta CDR3 regions derived from RNA transcripts. The library came from an HTBI-primed first-round RT-PCR and a second-round multiplex PCR. TCRdb re-called the multiplex PCR reads with MiXCR, one entry per CDR3 protein. The sample holds roughly 1.1 million distinct CDR3 sequences, around a third seen once. Enrolled hyperthyroidism patients had a new diagnosis, a duration under 2 months, and an age of 18 to 65. CDR1 is DFQATT and CDR2 is SNEGSKA in the germline V gene (reference sequence). CDR3 length equals 17 residues. The V end was cut by 6 bases, the J end by 5 bases, with 28 bases between.

This clonotype was obtained from an adult man with Graves' hyperthyroidism. The chain carries TRBV20-1 and TRBJ1-2; D is possibly TRBD1 (6 bases). Sequencing was performed on peripheral blood or thyroid tissue (not recorded which). CDR3 DNA: TGCAGTGCCGAAGTCCCCCCGGGACAAGTTCTTCTGTATGGCTACACCTTC. Residues: CSAEVPPGQVLLYGYTF.